These 23 T cell receptor beta chains were sequenced from one sample in a study of cytomegalovirus exposure and HLA in healthy donors. The PCR was carried out with 60 Vbeta primers and 13 Jbeta primers. Generated by immunoSEQ multiplex PCR, the TCRdb table keeps only in-frame clones and is missing some. The table includes more than 85,000 clones, 75% to 85% detected once. The sequencing sample was made of PBMCs. Receptor source: a man between 18 and 35 years old in good health and CMV-seronegative.

This clone was observed a handful of times. This chain joins TRBV10-3 and TRBJ2-7, with D maybe TRBD2 (5 bases). Trimming pared 6 bases from V and 4 bases from J, leaving 10 bases between. This CDR3 is 12 amino acids long. Germline V gene sequence: CDR1 ENHRY, CDR2 SYGVKD. CDR3 DNA sequence: TGTGCCATCAGCTCTCGGAGGTACGAGCAGTACTTC. It codes for CAISSRRYEQYF.

The chain recombines TRBV28 with TRBJ2-2, with 10 bases aligning to TRBD2. V shed 10 bases, J shed 1 base, and the junction held 6 bases outside the gene matches. The CDR3 length is 15 residues. The germline CDR1 and CDR2 sequences are MDHEN and SYDVKM. This chain's CDR3 is CAIGKREGNTGELFF. The CDR3 nucleotides read TGTGCCATCGGGAAGCGGGAGGGGAACACCGGGGAGCTGTTTTTT.

The genes are TRBV7-9 and TRBJ2-7; 15 nucleotides align to TRBD2. V lost 5 bases and J lost 4; bases outside the gene matches: 9. The length of the CDR3 is 17 residues. Germline CDR1 and CDR2: SEHNR and FQNEAQ (reference sequence). CDR3 in amino acids: CASSHPGTSGRRYEQYF. The CDR3, as DNA: TGTGCCAGCAGCCATCCAGGGACTAGCGGGAGGAGATACGAGCAGTACTTC. Looking up the rest from reference TRBV7-9 and TRBJ2-7 gives the full variable domain: DTGVSQNPRHKITKRGQNVTFRCDPISEHNRLYWYRQTLGQGPEFLTYFQNEAQLEKSRLLSDRFSAERPKGSFSTLEIQRTEQGDSAMYLCASSHPGTSGRRYEQYFGPGTRLTVT.

This clone has a single count. The chain recombines TRBV7-9 with TRBJ2-5, with 8 bases fitting TRBD1. The end of the DNA is better explained by TRBJ2-7, so the J call may be wrong. Germline V gene data show CDR1 as SEHNR and CDR2 as FQNEAQ (reference sequence). The CDR3 runs 16 residues. CDR3 region: CASSFRTGPSSYEQYF. DNA for the CDR3: TGTGCCAGCAGCTTCCGGACAGGGCCTAGCTCCTACGAGCAGTACTTC.

The rearrangement uses TRBV6-5 and TRBJ2-3; possible D gene TRBD1, 6 bases. V lost 6 bases and J 4 bases, leaving 14 bases between the germline ends. The CDR3 has 14 amino acids. Germline CDR1 and CDR2: MNHEY and SVGAGI. The CDR3 region has the DNA TGTGCCAGCAGGGCAGCCAGGGGAGCAGATACGCAGTATTTT. It codes for CASRAARGADTQYF.

The V and J genes are TRBV18 and TRBJ2-7; TRBD2 might be the D (5 bases). V was cut by 2 bases and J by 3 bases, with 11 bases left in between. CDR3 size: 14 residues. The germline gives CDR1 KGHSH, CDR2 LQKENI. CDR3 sequence: CASSPAGGGYEQYF. CDR3 bases: TGTGCCAGCTCACCAGCGGGCGGCGGCTACGAGCAGTACTTC.

The chain joins TRBV27 to TRBJ1-3, with D perhaps TRBD1 (6 bases). CDR3 length equals 16 residues. Germline CDR1 MNHEY, CDR2 SMNVEV (reference sequence). Trimming took 2 bases from V and 4 from J, leaving 15 bases between them. Here the CDR3 DNA reads TGTGCCAGCAGTTTAAGGGGGGGTTACTCGGGAAACACCATATATTTT. Its protein is CASSLRGGYSGNTIYF.

This chain connects TRBV7-8 to TRBJ2-7; TRBD1 matches at 7 bases. Germline CDR1 reads SGHVS; CDR2 reads FQNEAQ. The CDR3 spans 13 residues. The J segment lost 2 bases and the V segment lost 5 bases, leaving 3 bases of the junction unmatched. CDR3 in DNA: TGTGCCAGCAGCCATGGGACAGCCTACGAGCAGTACTTC. Its translation: CASSHGTAYEQYF.

The chain has TRBV6-1 and TRBJ2-1; 7 bases are shared with TRBD2. The CDR3 contains 13 residues. V lost 6 bases to trimming and J lost 8 bases; unmatched junction nucleotides: 7. Per the germline V gene, CDR1 is MNHNS and CDR2 is SASEGT. The CDR3 region is CASRRTRQDEQFF. In DNA form, the CDR3 reads TGTGCCAGCAGGCGGACTAGGCAGGATGAGCAGTTCTTC.

The gene calls are TRBV6-5 and TRBJ2-7, with 8 bases aligning to TRBD2. Losses at the gene ends were 2 bases for V and 5 bases for J; bases not matched to a gene: 8. This CDR3 contains 15 residues. In germline, CDR1 is MNHEY, CDR2 SVGAGI. The CDR3 DNA reads as TGTGCCAGCAGTTACAATCCGGGACTAGTCCACGAGCAGTACTTC. This sequence encodes CASSYNPGLVHEQYF.

The V gene is TRBV11-3, the J gene TRBJ1-4; possibly TRBD1 for D (6 bases). Germline lookup yields CDR1 SGHNT and CDR2 YENEEA. The V end was cut by 0 bases, the J end by 2 bases, with 13 bases between. There are 17 residues in the CDR3. CDR3 nucleotide sequence: TGTGCCAGCAGCTTAGAGGTACAGGGATATACTAATGAAAAACTGTTTTTT. It translates to CASSLEVQGYTNEKLFF.

This chain uses TRBV19 with TRBJ1-2; 12 bases map to TRBD1. V dropped 4 bases and J dropped 6; count of bases not matched to a gene: 15. The CDR3 loop spans 18 amino acids. Germline-derived CDR1 and CDR2 are LNHDA and SQIVND (reference sequence). The CDR3 coding sequence is TGTGCCAGTAGTAACCCCTTGGGACAGGGGGCGCGTTTGGATGGCTACACCTTC. This codes for CASSNPLGQGARLDGYTF.

The CDR3: CAWSVLTGERQPQHF. The CDR3 nucleotides are TGTGCCTGGAGTGTCCTGACAGGGGAAAGGCAGCCCCAGCATTTT. The rearrangement joins TRBV30 to TRBJ1-5, with 8 nucleotides matching TRBD1. V was pared by 0 bases and J by 7 bases, with 8 bases of the junction left unmatched. Germline V gives CDR1 GTSNPN, CDR2 SVGIG (reference sequence). The CDR3 loop spans 15 amino acids.

This clone was detected only a few times. The rearrangement joins TRBV14 to TRBJ1-1; D possibly corresponds to TRBD1 (5 bases). This CDR3 is 15 amino acids long. V lost 0 bases and J lost 6, with 14 bases in between. CDR1 is SGHDN and CDR2 is FVKESK in the germline V gene. The CDR3 DNA sequence: TGTGCCAGCAGCCAAGAATTAGCAGGGCTGGCTGAAGCTTTCTTT. This gives the protein CASSQELAGLAEAFF.

The chain couples TRBV19 to TRBJ1-1; TRBD1 aligns across 9 bases. The CDR3 is made up of 14 amino acids. Looked up from germline, CDR1 is LNHDA and CDR2 is SQIVND (reference sequence). V gave up 4 bases and J gave up 5 bases; unmatched junction bases: 5. The CDR3 here is CASSTQGAGTEAFF. CDR3 coding DNA: TGTGCCAGTAGTACACAGGGGGCTGGGACTGAAGCTTTCTTT.

This clone was detected a few times. As DNA, the CDR3 is TGTGCCAGCAGTGAATTGGAGGGGTTTAGACTGTTTTTT. This gives the protein CASSELEGFRLFF. The gene calls are TRBV6-1 and TRBJ1-4; D possibly corresponds to TRBD1 (5 bases). The CDR3 runs 13 residues. Germline V CDR1 and CDR2: MNHNS, SASEGT. V was shortened by 2 bases and J by 13 bases, with 14 bases between the two germline ends.

The J gene is TRBJ1-6, the V gene TRBV7-9, with D possibly TRBD1 on 5 matching bases. The V end was cut by 5 bases, the J end by 6 bases, with 11 bases between. The CDR3 runs 14 residues. In germline, CDR1 is SEHNR, CDR2 FQNEAQ (reference sequence). CDR3 sequence reads: CASSPGGGNSPLHF. The CDR3 DNA follows: TGTGCCAGCAGCCCCGGGGGGGGTAATTCACCCCTCCACTTT.

The chain is built from TRBV29-1 and TRBJ2-3; maybe TRBD2 (5 bases). The V and J ends lost 6 bases and 3 bases respectively, with 10 bases between them. The germline CDR1 and CDR2 sequences are SQVTM and ANQGSEA. The CDR3 is 12 residues long. The CDR3 region has the DNA TGCAGCGTACACGGGATAACAGATACGCAGTATTTT. Its translation is CSVHGITDTQYF.

The chain combines TRBV28 with TRBJ2-3; possibly TRBD2 for D (5 bases). Per germline, CDR1 MDHEN and CDR2 SYDVKM. The germline V and J ends were trimmed by 5 bases and 1 base, with 16 bases remaining between them. The CDR3 spans 16 residues. The CDR3 DNA sequence: TGTGCCAGCAGTCCCCCCTCGCGGGTGGGCACAGATACGCAGTATTTT. It yields the protein CASSPPSRVGTDTQYF.

The genes are TRBV4-3 and TRBJ1-2; 7 bases align to TRBD1. V trimming: 1 base; J trimming: 8 bases; junction bases outside the gene matches: 13. The CDR3 contains 16 residues. CDR1 and CDR2 (germline): LGHNA, YSLEER. CDR3 loop: CASSQGHRGALWGYTF. The CDR3 coding sequence is TGCGCCAGCAGCCAAGGGCACAGGGGCGCCCTCTGGGGCTACACCTTC.

J is TRBJ2-4 and V is TRBV7-6, with 7 positions matching TRBD1. After removal of 6 bases from V and 0 bases from J, the junction contained 14 bases not matched to a gene. Germline loops: CDR1 SGHVS, CDR2 FNYEAQ. There are 18 residues in the CDR3. CDR3 nucleotides: TGTGCCAGCAGTCAAAACAAAGTGGACAGGATAGCCAAAAACATTCAGTACTTC. It specifies CASSQNKVDRIAKNIQYF.

This clone was found once. V gene TRBV5-4 combines with J gene TRBJ2-2; 11 bases are shared with TRBD1. V gave up 3 bases and J gave up 7 bases; unmatched junction bases: 14. The CDR3 sequence is 18 residues long. Germline CDR1 SGHNT, CDR2 YYREEE (reference sequence). CDR3 sequence (DNA): TGTGCCAGCAGCTGGCCCCCGGGGACAGGGGGTATGGACGGGGAGCTGTTTTTT. It specifies CASSWPPGTGGMDGELFF.

This chain links TRBV9 with TRBJ1-1; the D is unclear. Trimming removed 1 base at V and 5 bases at J, with 15 bases between. Germline CDR1 is SGDLS and CDR2 is YYNGEE. The CDR3 covers 15 residues. CDR3 sequence reads: CASSVRPAGETEAFF. CDR3 sequence (DNA): TGTGCCAGCAGCGTACGTCCCGCCGGTGAGACTGAAGCTTTCTTT.